Detailed here is one TCR beta chain. The target antigen is unknown. This entry is derived from a study of T cells after yellow fever vaccination. Study information: Where fractions had low cell numbers, libraries were prepared from them with the SMART-Seq v4 Ultra Low Input RNA kit. Overall study results and limits: Abundant clonotypes (contaminants from the bulk population) could be present in FACS-sorted repertoires. Only a minor proportion of clonotypes was detected across both CD4 and CD8 compartments.

TCRdb re-called the 5' RACE reads through MiXCR, storing one row per CDR3 protein. The sample includes a few hundred thousand distinct CDR3 sequences, about a sixth seen only once; the top ten take roughly 17%. The germline V gene has CDR1 MGHDK and CDR2 SYGVNS. The V gene lost 5 bases and the J gene lost 6 bases, with 12 bases spanning the gap. The CDR3 length is 13 residues. The TCR was taken from a man aged 18 to 30 who received the YFV17D yellow fever vaccine. The rearrangement links TRBV25-1 to TRBJ2-3; D unclear. The source material was PBMCs, sampled less than 6 days after the first yellow fever vaccination. The CDR3 DNA follows: TGTGCCAGCAGTAAAGCGCATGGTGATACGCAGTATTTT. Translated, it gives CASSKAHGDTQYF.